The next 30 T cell receptor beta chains were all read from a single sample in a study of vaccination effects on CD4 cells after COVID-19. Some clones are missing from TCRdb's copy, which holds only in-frame ones; the method was immunoSEQ multiplex PCR. The sample lists roughly 60,000 clones; about 69% were seen once. The antigens of these receptors remain unknown. Culture lasted about 10 days before CD4+ T cell isolation. Sequencing was performed on CD4+ T cells from PBMCs cultured without peptide, taken before COVID-19 vaccination. These receptors came from a human donor who had a prior SARS-CoV-2 infection.

This clone was seen a handful of times. J is TRBJ1-2 and V is TRBV30, with D possibly matching TRBD1 (5 bases). With 5 bases removed from V and 10 bases from J, the gap between germline ends came to 14 bases. The CDR3 covers 11 residues. Germline-derived CDR1 and CDR2 are GTSNPN and SVGIG (reference sequence). The CDR3 DNA reads TGTGCCTGGGCCCGGGACGGGGACTACACCTTC. Protein sequence: CAWARDGDYTF.

The chain has TRBV19 and TRBJ2-7, with 14 bases identical to TRBD2. The CDR3 sequence is 17 residues long. From germline, CDR1 is LNHDA and CDR2 SQIVND (reference sequence). Losses at the gene ends were 8 bases for V and 3 bases for J; bases not matched to a gene: 12. CDR3 bases: TGTGCCAGTCAACCCTCGGGGACTAGCGGGGGATTCTACGAGCAGTACTTC. Its translation is CASQPSGTSGGFYEQYF.

V gene TRBV4-1 combines with J gene TRBJ1-6; 7 bases line up with TRBD1. Germline V gives CDR1 MGHRA, CDR2 YSYEKL. The V gene end was trimmed by 0 bases and the J gene end by 4 bases; junction bases not matched to a gene: 15. The CDR3 runs to 20 residues. The CDR3 here is CASSQDLGTVEARYNSPLHF. The CDR3 DNA follows: TGCGCCAGCAGCCAAGATTTGGGGACAGTGGAGGCCCGTTATAATTCACCCCTCCACTTT.

This clone was counted between two and nine times. The chain has TRBV10-3 and TRBJ1-2, with D perhaps matching TRBD1 (6 bases). The CDR3 is 16 residues long. Germline loops: CDR1 ENHRY, CDR2 SYGVKD. Trimming took off 8 bases at V and 6 bases at J, with 25 bases between the two ends. The CDR3 bases are TGTGCCATCGGGGGTACGGGGGCCGACCGGGTCCATGGCTACACCTTC. Its translation is CAIGGTGADRVHGYTF.

The chain joins TRBV5-8 to TRBJ2-3; D perhaps matches TRBD2 (7 bases). Per germline, CDR1 SGHTS and CDR2 YDEGEE. The ends were cut back, 4 bases at V and 2 bases at J, with 14 bases in the middle. The CDR3 runs 15 residues. CDR3 nucleotides: TGTGCCAGCAGCCCTGGGAGGGGGGCCACAGATACGCAGTATTTT. Its protein is CASSPGRGATDTQYF.

The chain uses TRBV30 and TRBJ2-7; D not resolved. Germline V gives CDR1 GTSNPN, CDR2 SVGIG (reference sequence). CDR3 length: 11 residues. Trimming removed 3 bases from V and 3 bases from J, with 6 bases in between. The CDR3 region is CAWSWGYEQYF. DNA of the CDR3: TGTGCCTGGAGCTGGGGCTACGAGCAGTACTTC.

This sequence joins TRBV5-1 and TRBJ1-3; D is unclear. V shed 4 bases and J shed 0 bases, with 11 bases lying between them. The CDR3 sequence is 15 residues long. The germline V gene has CDR1 SGHRS and CDR2 YFSETQ. In nucleotides, the CDR3 is TGCGCCAGCAGCGTACAGCCGCTCTCTGGAAACACCATATATTTT. Translation: CASSVQPLSGNTIYF.

The gene calls are TRBV20-1 and TRBJ2-3; TRBD2 aligns across 13 bases. Germline trimming cut 3 bases from V and 4 bases from J; bases unmatched to any gene: 7. The CDR3 sequence is 16 residues long. CDR1 and CDR2 from the germline V gene are DFQATT and SNEGSKA (reference sequence). The CDR3 is CSASIGTSGRADTQYF. As DNA, the CDR3 is TGCAGTGCTAGTATAGGTACTAGCGGGAGGGCAGATACGCAGTATTTT.

The V and J genes are TRBV4-2 and TRBJ2-2; 10 bases line up with TRBD2. Looked up from germline, CDR1 is LGHNA and CDR2 is YNFKEQ. This CDR3 is 16 amino acids long. V was pared by 4 bases and J by 1 base, with 3 bases of the junction left unmatched. CDR3 bases: TGTGCCAGCAGCCGGCGGACTAGCGGGAACACCGGGGAGCTGTTTTTT. Translation: CASSRRTSGNTGELFF.

Ten or more counts support this clone. The rearrangement links TRBV2 to TRBJ1-5; D gene unclear. Germline values: CDR1 SNHLY, CDR2 FYNNEI. The CDR3 is made up of 16 amino acids. Trimming stripped 6 bases from V and 5 bases from J, with 20 bases between. The CDR3 DNA reads as TGTGCCAGCAGCTTGACAAGGAGGGTCGTTTATCAGCCCCAGCATTTT. Translation: CASSLTRRVVYQPQHF. Full variable domain (outside the CDR3, taken from reference TRBV2 and TRBJ1-5): EPEVTQTPSHQVTQMGQEVILRCVPISNHLYFYWYRQILGQKVEFLVSFYNNEISEKSEIFDDQFSVERPDGSNFTLKIRSTKLEDSAMYFCASSLTRRVVYQPQHFGDGTRLSIL.

The rearrangement links TRBV2 to TRBJ1-4, with 7 bases aligning to TRBD1. This CDR3 comprises 15 residues. CDR1 is SNHLY, CDR2 FYNNEI, per germline. J gave up 4 bases and V 8 bases, and 10 bases lay outside the gene matches. The chain's CDR3 is CASGALQGRNEKLFF. In nucleotides, the CDR3 is TGTGCCAGCGGAGCCCTACAGGGGCGTAATGAAAAACTGTTTTTT.

This clone was seen a handful of times. V usage is TRBV12-1 and J usage is TRBJ1-2. TRBV12-1 is an annotated pseudogene. The CDR3 is made up of 14 amino acids. The CDR3 spells CASSLIRTLYGYTF. In DNA form, the CDR3 reads TGTGCCAGCAGCCTTATTAGGACCCTCTATGGCTACACCTTC.

The V gene is TRBV7-3, the J gene TRBJ2-1; the match to TRBD1 covers 7 bases. CDR3 size: 16 residues. With V trimmed by 2 bases and J by 8 bases, 12 bases remained unmatched. CDR1 and CDR2 (germline): SGHTA, FQGTGA. The CDR3, as DNA: TGTGCCAGCAGCTTATCCCCGGGGAGAGGGGGCGATGAGCAGTTCTTC. Residues: CASSLSPGRGGDEQFF.

This clone was detected only once. The chain joins TRBV7-3 to TRBJ2-3; 7 positions agree with TRBD1. V gave up 5 bases and J gave up 5 bases; unmatched junction bases: 7. The CDR3 has 14 amino acids. Germline values: CDR1 SGHTA, CDR2 FQGTGA. CDR3 loop: CASSRIAGGDTQYF. The CDR3 region has the DNA TGTGCCAGCAGCCGAATCGCAGGGGGAGATACGCAGTATTTT.

This clone has a handful of counts. This CDR3 reads CASSFGLAGGSTDTQYF. The DNA for the CDR3 is TGTGCCAGCAGTTTTGGACTAGCGGGGGGAAGCACAGATACGCAGTATTTT. V gene TRBV7-9 combines with J gene TRBJ2-3; TRBD2 aligns across 14 bases. Germline CDR1 is SEHNR and CDR2 is FQNEAQ (reference sequence). CDR3 length equals 17 residues. With V trimmed by 6 bases and J by 0 bases, 5 bases remained unmatched.

The chain couples TRBV18 to TRBJ1-2; no firm D call. Germline V gene sequence: CDR1 KGHSH, CDR2 LQKENI. The CDR3 runs 17 residues. V was shortened by 0 bases and J by 0 bases, with 14 bases between the two germline ends. The CDR3 region has the DNA TGTGCCAGCTCACCACCGTCTGATGGGCCTTCTAACTATGGCTACACCTTC. Protein: CASSPPSDGPSNYGYTF.

The chain uses TRBV18 and TRBJ2-2; no reliable D call. The length of the CDR3 is 15 residues. Germline CDR1 KGHSH, CDR2 LQKENI. Trimming left V 0 bases short and J 4 bases short, with 9 bases between. CDR3 coding DNA: TGTGCCAGCTCACCACCGTCGGTTGGCACCGGGGAGCTGTTTTTT. Its translation: CASSPPSVGTGELFF. The variable domain in full, with the rest retrieved from reference TRBV18 and TRBJ2-2, is NAGVMQNPRHLVRRRGQEARLRCSPMKGHSHVYWYRQLPEEGLKFMVYLQKENIIDESGMPKERFSAEFPKEGPSILRIQQVVRGDSAAYFCASSPPSVGTGELFFGEGSRLTVL.

The chain combines TRBV7-3 with TRBJ2-1; D might be TRBD2 (5 bases). The V gene lost 5 bases and the J gene lost 0 bases, with 11 bases spanning the gap. This CDR3 region has 15 residues. Germline-derived CDR1 and CDR2 are SGHTA and FQGTGA. CDR3 sequence: CASSILAGSYNEQFF. The CDR3, as DNA: TGTGCCAGCAGCATCCTAGCAGGCTCCTACAATGAGCAGTTCTTC.

This clone turned up a few times. The chain recombines TRBV5-1 with TRBJ1-6, with no clear D. The CDR3 runs to 15 residues. Trimming stripped 0 bases from V and 7 bases from J, with 11 bases between. The germline CDR1 and CDR2 sequences are SGHRS and YFSETQ. The CDR3 spells CASSLVAGQNSPLHF. In DNA, the CDR3 is TGCGCCAGCAGCTTGGTTGCTGGCCAGAATTCACCCCTCCACTTT.

This clone was picked up one time. The gene calls are TRBV19 and TRBJ2-7; 8 bases agree with TRBD1. Germline V gene sequence: CDR1 LNHDA, CDR2 SQIVND (reference sequence). V was pared by 5 bases and J by 2 bases, with 5 bases of the junction left unmatched. This CDR3 has 14 residues. The CDR3 DNA reads as TGTGCCAGTAGTGAGGGACAGGATCCCTACGAGCAGTACTTC. This gives the protein CASSEGQDPYEQYF.

The chain has TRBV5-1 and TRBJ2-7, with D possibly matching TRBD1 (5 bases). The CDR3 loop spans 13 amino acids. Trimming removed 3 bases from V and 5 bases from J, with 12 bases in between. Germline assignment: CDR1 SGHRS and CDR2 YFSETQ. The CDR3 here is CASSSWEQDEQYF. CDR3 DNA sequence: TGCGCCAGCAGCTCCTGGGAACAGGACGAGCAGTACTTC.

This chain joins TRBV24-1 and TRBJ1-1; 8 bases fit TRBD1. V gave up 3 bases and J gave up 11 bases; unmatched junction bases: 10. Germline lookup yields CDR1 KGHDR and CDR2 SFDVKD. The CDR3 is 14 residues long. The CDR3 nucleotides are TGTGCCACCAGTGATACCGATAGACAGGGGCGGGCTTTCTTT. This gives the protein CATSDTDRQGRAFF.

The chain has TRBV7-2 and TRBJ2-7, with 8 bases fitting TRBD2. Per the germline V gene, CDR1 is SGHTA and CDR2 is FQGNSA. The CDR3 spans 14 residues. The V gene end was trimmed by 4 bases and the J gene end by 4 bases; junction bases not matched to a gene: 6. For the CDR3, the DNA is TGTGCCAGCAGCTCCTGGACTAGCTCTTACGAGCAGTACTTC. Protein: CASSSWTSSYEQYF.

A note on this clone: Other DNA sequences within the sample encode an identical CDR3. The chain recombines TRBV6-5 with TRBJ1-5; 8 bases agree with TRBD1. The V gene's germline CDR1 is MNHEY and CDR2 SVGAGI. V lost 6 bases and J lost 1; bases outside the gene matches: 5. The CDR3 consists of 15 residues. In DNA form, the CDR3 reads TGTGCCAGCAGCCCCGACAGGGGAAGCAATCAGCCCCAGCATTTT. It translates to CASSPDRGSNQPQHF.

The rearrangement joins TRBV3-1 (or the pseudogene TRBV3-2) to TRBJ1-2; D is unclear. The CDR3 totals 15 residues. The germline V gene has CDR1 LGHDT and CDR2 YNNKEL (reference sequence). Trimming left V 0 bases short and J 10 bases short, with 18 bases between. For the CDR3, the DNA is TGTGCCAGCAGCCAAGATTCATGGCAGGACGGAGACTACACCTTC. Its translation is CASSQDSWQDGDYTF.

For this clone: The sample carries other DNA sequences with the same CDR3. The chain is built from TRBV7-3 and TRBJ1-6, with D perhaps matching TRBD1 (6 bases). The V gene lost 1 base and the J gene lost 7 bases, with 8 bases spanning the gap. The CDR3 totals 14 residues. The germline gives CDR1 SGHTA, CDR2 FQGTGA. The CDR3 loop is CASSLRGGNSPLHF. The CDR3 nucleotides read TGTGCCAGCAGCTTAAGAGGGGGAAATTCACCCCTCCACTTT.

This clone was observed a few times. V is TRBV6-5 and J is TRBJ2-7; TRBD1 is a possible D gene (6 bases). The germline V and J ends were trimmed by 6 bases and 4 bases, with 13 bases remaining between them. CDR3 length: 13 amino acids. Germline CDR1 reads MNHEY; CDR2 reads SVGAGI. Here the CDR3 DNA reads TGTGCCAGCAGACAGGGACCCGGGTACGAGCAGTACTTC. The encoded protein is CASRQGPGYEQYF.

The gene calls are TRBV10-1 and TRBJ1-1; TRBD1 matches 10 bases. Germline loops: CDR1 WNHNN, CDR2 SYGVQD (reference sequence). V shed 7 bases and J 8 bases; nucleotides not matched to a gene: 10. CDR3 size: 14 residues. The DNA for the CDR3 is TGCGCCAGCACACGCGGGACAGGGGTTTTAGAAGCTTTCTTT. Its translation: CASTRGTGVLEAFF.

The rearrangement links TRBV7-9 to TRBJ1-1; D remains unclear. In germline, CDR1 is SEHNR, CDR2 FQNEAQ (reference sequence). The V and J ends lost 3 bases and 7 bases respectively, with 15 bases between them. The CDR3 runs to 14 residues. CDR3 in amino acids: CASSFSGLRVEAFF. The DNA for the CDR3 is TGTGCCAGCAGCTTTAGTGGACTGCGGGTTGAAGCTTTCTTT.

The chain recombines TRBV6-2 or TRBV6-3 with TRBJ1-2; no reliable D call. Germline V gene lookup returns CDR1 MNHEY and CDR2 SVGEGT. The V and J ends lost 5 bases and 4 bases respectively, with 8 bases between them. CDR3 length: 12 amino acids. The DNA of the CDR3 is TGTGCCAGCAGTGGCAGCTTCTATGGCTACACCTTC. Its translation is CASSGSFYGYTF.